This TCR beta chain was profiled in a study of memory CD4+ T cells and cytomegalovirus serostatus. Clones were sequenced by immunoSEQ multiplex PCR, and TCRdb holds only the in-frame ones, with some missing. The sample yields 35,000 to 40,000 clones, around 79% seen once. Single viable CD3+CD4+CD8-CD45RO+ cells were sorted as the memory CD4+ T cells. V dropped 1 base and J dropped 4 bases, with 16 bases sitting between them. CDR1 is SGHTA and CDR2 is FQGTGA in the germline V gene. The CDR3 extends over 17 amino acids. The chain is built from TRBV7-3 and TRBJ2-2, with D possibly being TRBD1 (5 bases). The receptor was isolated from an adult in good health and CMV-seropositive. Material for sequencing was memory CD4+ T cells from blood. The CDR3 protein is CASSLNSGNPSTGELFF. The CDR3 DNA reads TGTGCCAGCAGCTTAAACTCAGGGAACCCCTCCACCGGGGAGCTGTTTTTT.